This TCR beta chain was profiled in a study of blood T cell repertoires in COVID-19. Overall study: Donors in the United States, Italy and Spain gave samples during acute or convalescent COVID-19.

In the original analysis: Reference gene primer amplification in the assay estimated nucleated cell counts. Measured with immunoSEQ multiplex PCR; TCRdb has only the in-frame clones, and not every one. V, J and clone size are those of that table, while D and trimming were read from the DNA. Altogether approximately 170,000 clones are present, around 82% being singletons, with the ten largest covering more than 9%. This CDR3 spans 15 amino acids. The V segment lost 4 bases and the J segment 6 bases; nucleotides outside the gene matches: 9. Germline lookup yields CDR1 SGHVS and CDR2 FQNEAQ. Sequenced: peripheral blood. The source of this sequence is a woman older than 75 with active or convalescent COVID-19. J is TRBJ2-3 and V is TRBV7-8, with 8 bases aligning to TRBD2. The CDR3: CASSSVGSGADTQYF. The CDR3 DNA sequence: TGTGCCAGCAGCTCCGTCGGTAGCGGGGCCGATACGCAGTATTTT. Together with reference TRBV7-8 and TRBJ2-3, the CDR3 gives the full variable domain: GAGVSQSPRYKVAKRGQDVALRCDPISGHVSLFWYQQALGQGPEFLTYFQNEAQLDKSGLPSDRFFAERPEGSVSTLKIQRTQQEDSAVYLCASSSVGSGADTQYFGPGTRLTVL.